Presented here are 23 T cell receptor beta chains from one specimen sequenced in a study of blood T cells in healthy people across ages (dated by TCRdb to between 2014 and 2017). The library relied on 5' RACE. Sequenced on an Illumina HiSeq 2500. A second PCR of about 6 to 11 cycles was run with a J-beta primer mix and a sample-barcoded 5' primer. The public sequencing data were trimmed at Q25 with fastp and processed into clonotypes with MiXCR by TCRdb, which kept only in-frame beta chains. Rows with one shared CDR3 protein collapse into an entry with the most common genes and DNA. This sample has around 1,600,000 distinct CDR3 sequences in its table, and approximately 42% of those were observed once. The ten largest make up over 3.5% of the sample. Specimen: blood. All receptors come from a young woman in good health.

This clonotype came up a few times. V gene TRBV7-2 combines with J gene TRBJ2-1; 12 bases are shared with TRBD2. V was clipped by 5 bases and J by 6 bases; unmatched bases: 8. The CDR3 runs 16 residues. Germline loops: CDR1 SGHTA, CDR2 FQGNSA. This CDR3 is CASSTRLAGGRNEQFF. Here the CDR3 DNA reads TGTGCCAGCAGCACTCGTCTAGCGGGGGGGCGCAATGAGCAGTTCTTC.

The chain has TRBV12-3 or TRBV12-4 and TRBJ1-3; TRBD1 aligns across 11 bases. The CDR3 is made up of 18 amino acids. After removal of 5 bases from V and 4 bases from J, the junction contained 13 bases not matched to a gene. CDR3 in DNA: TGTGCCAGCAGTACCCGGACAGGGGGCGTAACGGGAGGAAACACCATATATTTT. It encodes CASSTRTGGVTGGNTIYF.

This chain links TRBV4-1 with TRBJ2-1, with 7 bases matching TRBD2. CDR3 length: 15 amino acids. Germline V gene sequence: CDR1 MGHRA, CDR2 YSYEKL. J was trimmed by 11 bases and V by 1 base; bases with no gene match: 11. Written as DNA, the CDR3 is TGCGCCAGCAGCCAAGTTCGAGGGAGGGCTGAAAAGCAGTTCTTC. It encodes CASSQVRGRAEKQFF.

Worth noting for this clonotype: A junction boundary mismatches the germline segment, possibly from a read error. This sequence joins TRBV12-5 and TRBJ2-1; 9 bases align to TRBD1. This CDR3 spans 14 amino acids. Germline assignment: CDR1 LGHNT and CDR2 FRNRAP. The DNA for the CDR3 is TGTGTTAGTGGTTTGGCCGGACAGGGGAGGAAGCAGTTCTTC. The encoded protein is CVSGLAGQGRKQFF.

The rearrangement uses TRBV4-3 and TRBJ1-6; D is perhaps TRBD1 (5 bases). This CDR3 comprises 16 residues. Trimming took 0 bases from V and 7 from J, leaving 13 bases between them. Looked up from germline, CDR1 is LGHNA and CDR2 is YSLEER. Here the CDR3 reads CASSQDAGQANSPLHF. The CDR3 nucleotides read TGCGCCAGCAGCCAAGATGCGGGGCAGGCCAATTCACCCCTCCACTTT.

This clonotype was found a few times. The chain has TRBV11-3 and TRBJ2-3; TRBD1 is a possible D gene (6 bases). The CDR3 is 15 residues long. Germline-derived CDR1 and CDR2 are SGHNT and YENEEA. Trimming took off 5 bases at V and 1 base at J, with 13 bases between the two ends. DNA of the CDR3: TGTGCCAGCAGCGCCGGGACAACTCGCACAGATACGCAGTATTTT. It yields the protein CASSAGTTRTDTQYF.

The CDR3 loop reads CANSRGPSYNEQFF. Here the CDR3 DNA reads TGTGCCAACAGCCGGGGGCCGAGCTACAATGAGCAGTTCTTC. The J gene is TRBJ2-1, the V gene TRBV27; D tentatively reads TRBD1 or TRBD2 (6 bases each). Germline V lookup: CDR1 MNHEY, CDR2 SMNVEV (reference sequence). This CDR3 spans 14 amino acids. Trimming took off 10 bases at V and 3 bases at J, with 16 bases between the two ends.

The chain couples TRBV5-1 to TRBJ2-3; 13 nucleotides align to TRBD2. The CDR3 consists of 18 residues. V was pared by 2 bases and J by 3 bases, with 9 bases of the junction left unmatched. CDR1 and CDR2 from the germline V gene are SGHRS and YFSETQ. DNA for the CDR3: TGCGCCAGCAGCTTCAACTCCGGACTAGCGGGGGCAACAGATACGCAGTATTTT. Its translation: CASSFNSGLAGATDTQYF.

This clonotype was seen more than once but under ten times. This chain uses TRBV29-1 with TRBJ2-7; D might be TRBD1 (6 bases). Germline V gives CDR1 SQVTM, CDR2 ANQGSEA. Trimming removed 5 bases from V and 2 bases from J, with 10 bases in between. The CDR3 extends over 12 amino acids. The CDR3: CSVTTGTYEQYF. In DNA form, the CDR3 reads TGCAGCGTTACGACAGGTACCTACGAGCAGTACTTC.

This clonotype was counted between two and nine times. This sequence joins TRBV12-3 or TRBV12-4 and TRBJ1-1, with D maybe TRBD1 (6 bases). Trimming removed 5 bases at V and 2 bases at J, with 9 bases between. This CDR3 has 13 residues. In DNA, the CDR3 is TGTGCCAGCAGTGGGGACACCAACACTGAAGCTTTCTTT. This encodes CASSGDTNTEAFF.

The rearrangement uses TRBV2 and TRBJ2-7; 9 bases line up with TRBD1. This CDR3 has 14 amino acids. Germline CDR1 and CDR2: SNHLY and FYNNEI. After removal of 8 bases from V and 5 bases from J, the junction contained 10 bases not matched to a gene. DNA for the CDR3: TGTGCCAGCGGGAGGACAGGGGTAATCGACGAGCAGTACTTC. Translation gives CASGRTGVIDEQYF.

This sequence joins TRBV4-1 and TRBJ1-1; no clear D. The CDR3 runs 15 residues. CDR1 MGHRA and CDR2 YSYEKL come from the germline V gene. Trimming took 3 bases from V and 1 from J, leaving 12 bases between them. The CDR3 nucleotides are TGCGCCAGCAGCCAGGTAGGGAGAGAGAACACTGAAGCTTTCTTT. Translation gives CASSQVGRENTEAFF.

This clonotype has just a few counts. The rearrangement uses TRBV5-1 and TRBJ2-1, with D possibly being TRBD1 (5 bases). V lost 7 bases to trimming and J lost 8 bases, with 16 bases between them. The germline gives CDR1 SGHRS, CDR2 YFSETQ. The CDR3 contains 13 residues. Here the CDR3 DNA reads TGCGCCAGCTCCTCGGCAGGGTTTGATGAGCAGTTCTTC. Translating it yields CASSSAGFDEQFF.

The chain uses TRBV4-1 and TRBJ2-7; no firm D call. The V gene lost 1 base and the J gene lost 4 bases, with 8 bases spanning the gap. The CDR3 runs to 13 residues. Germline CDR1 MGHRA, CDR2 YSYEKL. The CDR3 spells CASSQGPEYEQYF. DNA of the CDR3: TGCGCCAGCAGCCAAGGTCCGGAGTACGAGCAGTACTTC.

Worth noting for this clonotype: Since a much larger clone is just one base distant, this may be a read error. V is TRBV20-1 and J is TRBJ2-1; no clear D. The end of the DNA is better explained by TRBJ2-7, so the J call may be wrong. This CDR3 comprises 15 residues. Germline lookup yields CDR1 DFQATT and CDR2 SNEGSKA (reference sequence). The CDR3 DNA is TGCAGTGCTAGTCCTACTTATAGCTCCTACAATGAGCAGTACTTC. Its translation is CSASPTYSSYNEQYF.

The rearrangement links TRBV3-1 to TRBJ2-3; 12 nucleotides agree with TRBD2. Germline values: CDR1 LGHDT, CDR2 YNNKEL (reference sequence). The CDR3 has 18 residues. V lost 1 base and J lost 2; bases outside the gene matches: 7. CDR3 residues: CASSQGASGGAFTDTQYF. The CDR3 nucleotides are TGTGCCAGCAGCCAAGGGGCTAGCGGGGGGGCATTCACAGATACGCAGTATTTT.

CDR3 in DNA: TGTGCCAGCAGTTCATCCCATACTAGCGGGAGTGTTAATACGCAGTATTTT. This translates into CASSSSHTSGSVNTQYF. The rearrangement links TRBV12-3 or TRBV12-4 to TRBJ2-3, with 11 bases fitting TRBD2. The CDR3 length is 17 residues. J gave up 7 bases and V 4 bases, and 13 bases lay outside the gene matches.

The rearrangement uses TRBV20-1 and TRBJ2-1; a weak D match, TRBD2 (5 bases). Trimming shortened V by 6 bases and J by 7 bases, and 22 bases separated the two germline ends. The CDR3 runs to 15 residues. The V gene's germline CDR1 is DFQATT and CDR2 SNEGSKA (reference sequence). CDR3 protein: CSAPSERGRRNEQFF. The CDR3 region has the DNA TGCAGTGCCCCCAGCGAACGGGGTCGCAGGAATGAGCAGTTCTTC.

Concerning this clonotype itself: Since no conserved phenylalanine or tryptophan closes the CDR3, a read error is the likely cause. DNA for the CDR3: TGCAGCGTCGATCCTTCGGGCAGCAAATCTAAAATGAACACTGAAGCTTTCTCT. It specifies CSVDPSGSKSKMNTEAFS. The chain joins TRBV29-1 to TRBJ1-1; no definite D call. Germline lookup yields CDR1 SQVTM and CDR2 ANQGSEA. V lost 6 bases and J lost 0, with 26 bases in between. The CDR3 contains 18 residues.

The chain has TRBV20-1 and TRBJ1-2; D might be TRBD1 (5 bases). V shed 6 bases and J shed 0 bases, with 17 bases lying between them. The CDR3 has 15 amino acids. The germline V gene has CDR1 DFQATT and CDR2 SNEGSKA (reference sequence). CDR3 DNA sequence: TGCAGTGCCACACAGGATTCTTGGGCTAACTATGGCTACACCTTC. Encoded protein: CSATQDSWANYGYTF.

The V and J genes are TRBV6-2 or TRBV6-3 and TRBJ2-4; no clear D. The J call may be in error: the DNA end matches TRBJ2-7 better. Germline V gene lookup returns CDR1 MNHEY and CDR2 SVGEGT. This CDR3 is built from 13 residues. CDR3 in DNA: TGTGCCAGCAACCCGACAATTCGCGGCGAGCAGTACTTC. Protein product: CASNPTIRGEQYF.

This clonotype was detected ten times or more. This chain joins TRBV12-3 or TRBV12-4 and TRBJ2-1; D gene ambiguous. V dropped 2 bases and J dropped 7 bases, with 3 bases sitting between them. The CDR3 covers 11 residues. The CDR3 here is CASSLINEQFF. Written as DNA, the CDR3 is TGTGCCAGCAGTTTAATTAATGAGCAGTTCTTC.

The chain is built from TRBV7-3 and TRBJ2-5; a possible D gene is TRBD1 (5 bases). Per the germline V gene, CDR1 is SGHTA and CDR2 is FQGTGA. Deletions cut 2 bases from V and 3 bases from J, with 10 bases between. CDR3 length: 14 amino acids. CDR3 sequence: CASSLSRAEETQYF. The CDR3 DNA reads as TGTGCCAGCAGCTTATCCAGGGCAGAAGAGACCCAGTACTTC.